Presented here are 30 T cell receptor beta chains from one specimen sequenced in a study of T-cell reconstitution after alpha-beta-depleted transplantation in children. As it was prepared, the TCRbeta library received unique molecular identifiers. MiXCR, applied by TCRdb to the PCR reads, yields one record per CDR3 protein. The sample lists roughly 570,000 distinct CDR3 sequences, 20% to 30% occurring once. Specimen: PBMCs, collected before TCRalphabeta/CD19-depleted stem cell transplant. All receptors derive from a boy younger than two with Wiskott-Aldrich syndrome, due to receive a stem cell transplant.

J is TRBJ2-2 and V is TRBV5-1, with 10 nucleotides matching TRBD2. V shed 7 bases, J shed 6 bases, and the junction held 9 bases outside the gene matches. Germline-derived CDR1 and CDR2 are SGHRS and YFSETQ. The CDR3 is 15 amino acids. CDR3 bases: TGCGCCAGCTCTTTCCGGACTAGCGGTTCCGGGGAGCTGTTTTTT. It translates to CASSFRTSGSGELFF.

This clonotype was counted a few times. The chain uses TRBV5-1 and TRBJ2-1, with no clear D. The CDR3 contains 15 residues. The V gene lost 0 bases and the J gene lost 3 bases, with 10 bases spanning the gap. The germline V gene has CDR1 SGHRS and CDR2 YFSETQ. The CDR3 here is CASSLAAEVYNEQFF. The CDR3 DNA is TGCGCCAGCAGCTTGGCCGCGGAAGTCTACAATGAGCAGTTCTTC.

This clonotype was observed a handful of times. The gene calls are TRBV5-1 and TRBJ2-2; 10 positions agree with TRBD1. CDR1 and CDR2 from the germline V gene are SGHRS and YFSETQ. There are 14 residues in the CDR3. V lost 0 bases and J lost 9; bases outside the gene matches: 2. In DNA, the CDR3 is TGCGCCAGCAGCTTGGGACAGGGGGCGAGGGAGCTGTTTTTT. This encodes CASSLGQGARELFF.

The sample holds a few counts of this clonotype. The rearrangement joins TRBV7-9 to TRBJ1-3; 7 bases are a match to TRBD1. CDR1 SEHNR and CDR2 FQNEAQ come from the germline V gene (reference sequence). J lost 0 bases, V lost 5 bases, and 4 bases had no gene match. The CDR3 is 15 amino acids. CDR3 region: CASSPTGLSGNTIYF. DNA for the CDR3: TGTGCCAGCAGCCCGACAGGGCTCTCTGGAAACACCATATATTTT. The whole variable domain, filled in from reference TRBV7-9 and TRBJ1-3, reads DTGVSQNPRHKITKRGQNVTFRCDPISEHNRLYWYRQTLGQGPEFLTYFQNEAQLEKSRLLSDRFSAERPKGSFSTLEIQRTEQGDSAMYLCASSPTGLSGNTIYFGEGSWLTVV.

This clonotype came up a few times. The chain recombines TRBV6-5 with TRBJ1-2; TRBD1 matches 7 bases. The junction had 13 bases not matched to a gene; V was cut back by 0 bases and J by 6 bases. In germline, CDR1 is MNHEY, CDR2 SVGAGI. CDR3 length: 17 amino acids. Here the CDR3 DNA reads TGTGCCAGCAGTTACTCGAGTGTACAGGCAGGGGGTAATGGCTACACCTTC. Translation: CASSYSSVQAGGNGYTF.

This clonotype showed up just a few times. V usage is TRBV28 and J usage is TRBJ2-3, with 9 bases identical to TRBD2. The junction had 16 bases not matched to a gene; V was cut back by 5 bases and J by 7 bases. This CDR3 has 17 residues. Per germline, CDR1 MDHEN and CDR2 SYDVKM. CDR3 residues: CASSPVVAGVGWYTQYF. The DNA for the CDR3 is TGTGCCAGCAGTCCGGTGGTAGCGGGAGTCGGGTGGTATACGCAGTATTTT.

This chain connects TRBV5-1 to TRBJ2-7; 9 nucleotides agree with TRBD1. Germline CDR1 is SGHRS and CDR2 is YFSETQ. V gave up 4 bases and J gave up 3 bases; unmatched junction bases: 11. This CDR3 is 16 amino acids long. The CDR3 reads CASSRFTWGQGYEQYF. The CDR3 DNA sequence: TGCGCCAGCAGCCGTTTTACTTGGGGACAGGGCTACGAGCAGTACTTC.

The CDR3 DNA reads TGTGCCAGCAGTTTATTCCGCGGAACCAACAATGAGCAGTTCTTC. The encoded protein is CASSLFRGTNNEQFF. The V gene is TRBV28, the J gene TRBJ2-1; D is unclear. CDR1 and CDR2 from the germline V gene are MDHEN and SYDVKM. The V gene lost 1 base and the J gene lost 5 bases, with 12 bases spanning the gap. The CDR3 length is 15 residues.

The chain carries TRBV12-3 or TRBV12-4 and TRBJ1-2; 9 nucleotides line up with TRBD1. CDR3 length: 14 amino acids. The J segment lost 4 bases and the V segment lost 6 bases, leaving 6 bases of the junction unmatched. In DNA form, the CDR3 reads TGTGCCAGCAGCCACGGACAGGGGCCCTATGGCTACACCTTC. This codes for CASSHGQGPYGYTF.

A few counts support this clonotype. The V call is TRBV20-1, the J call TRBJ1-4; unclear D gene. Germline CDR1 is DFQATT and CDR2 is SNEGSKA (reference sequence). V was pared by 0 bases and J by 3 bases, with 11 bases between. The CDR3 runs to 15 residues. The CDR3 bases are TGCAGTGCTAGAGAACTCGGAAGGGCTAATGAAAAACTGTTTTTT. Translating it yields CSARELGRANEKLFF.

For the CDR3, the DNA is TGTGCCAGCAGCTCCCGGGGGGGGTTGAACACCGGGGAGCTGTTTTTT. Its protein product is CASSSRGGLNTGELFF. J is TRBJ2-2 and V is TRBV11-2; 8 positions agree with TRBD2. The ends lost 4 bases at V and 1 base at J; junction bases unmatched: 5. The CDR3 consists of 16 residues. Germline assignment: CDR1 SGHAT and CDR2 FQNNGV.

This clonotype was counted between two and nine times. The CDR3 DNA follows: TGCGCCAGCAGCTTGGTCTGGACAGGGCTAACCGGGGAGCTGTTTTTT. It yields the protein CASSLVWTGLTGELFF. The chain is built from TRBV5-1 and TRBJ2-2; 8 bases match TRBD1. This CDR3 has 16 residues. V trimming: 0 bases; J trimming: 5 bases; junction bases outside the gene matches: 6. The V gene's germline CDR1 is SGHRS and CDR2 YFSETQ.

This clonotype was counted between two and nine times. The chain joins TRBV18 to TRBJ2-5; TRBD1 is a possible D gene (6 bases). Germline CDR1 reads KGHSH; CDR2 reads LQKENI. The CDR3 has 15 residues. The ends were cut back, 0 bases at V and 1 base at J, with 9 bases in the middle. CDR3 sequence reads: CASSPPDRFQETQYF. CDR3 DNA: TGTGCCAGCTCACCACCAGACAGGTTCCAAGAGACCCAGTACTTC.

This clonotype occurred a few times. This chain links TRBV6-1 with TRBJ2-1; D uncertain. Trimming took 1 base from V and 4 from J, leaving 5 bases between them. The CDR3 loop spans 13 amino acids. Germline V lookup: CDR1 MNHNS, CDR2 SASEGT. The CDR3 DNA sequence: TGTGCCAGCAGTGAAGGGCCGTACAATGAGCAGTTCTTC. Translated, it gives CASSEGPYNEQFF.

This clonotype turned up a few times. This chain connects TRBV3-1 to TRBJ2-5; TRBD2 matches at 13 bases. The CDR3 has 17 amino acids. After removal of 3 bases from V and 6 bases from J, the junction contained 10 bases not matched to a gene. Germline V gives CDR1 LGHDT, CDR2 YNNKEL (reference sequence). The CDR3 DNA reads as TGTGCCAGCAGCCAGGAATTGACTAGCGGGAGGAGGAAGACCCAGTACTTC. It is translated as CASSQELTSGRRKTQYF.

The CDR3 here is CASSLVGRATDTQYF. The CDR3 DNA reads as TGTGCCAGCAGCTTGGTGGGGAGGGCCACAGATACGCAGTATTTT. V is TRBV5-6 and J is TRBJ2-3; TRBD2 agrees at 7 bases. There are 15 residues in the CDR3. The V gene end was trimmed by 0 bases and the J gene end by 2 bases; junction bases not matched to a gene: 3. Per the germline V gene, CDR1 is SGHDT and CDR2 is YYEEEE.

The chain couples TRBV18 to TRBJ1-1, with D unresolved. The CDR3 is made up of 17 amino acids. V lost 6 bases to trimming and J lost 0 bases, with 20 bases between them. CDR1 and CDR2 (germline): KGHSH, LQKENI. The CDR3: CASSPLGLGIMNTEAFF. The CDR3 DNA reads TGTGCCAGCTCCCCTCTTGGGTTGGGGATCATGAACACTGAAGCTTTCTTT.

This clonotype was detected only a few times. The chain recombines TRBV20-1 with TRBJ1-1; D might be TRBD1 (6 bases). Germline CDR1 is DFQATT and CDR2 is SNEGSKA (reference sequence). This CDR3 region has 13 residues. The V end was cut by 6 bases, the J end by 4 bases, with 15 bases between. The CDR3 loop reads CSAEGGRGTEAFF. CDR3 coding DNA: TGCAGTGCCGAAGGGGGACGGGGCACTGAAGCTTTCTTT.

This clonotype has just one count. The germline gene is not matched at one end of the junction; a read error may be the cause. V usage is TRBV28 and J usage is TRBJ1-5; D not resolved. CDR1 is MDHEN and CDR2 is SYDVKM in the germline V gene. This CDR3 has 15 amino acids. As DNA, the CDR3 is TGTGCCAGCAGTCTATGGTGGGATAGCAATCAGCCCCAGCATTTT. This translates into CASSLWWDSNQPQHF.

The chain joins TRBV29-1 to TRBJ1-1; D gene ambiguous. The germline CDR1 and CDR2 sequences are SQVTM and ANQGSEA. CDR3 length: 13 residues. Trimming left V 1 base short and J 0 bases short, with 6 bases between. CDR3 protein: CSVEGILNTEAFF. CDR3 in DNA: TGCAGCGTTGAAGGAATTTTGAACACTGAAGCTTTCTTT.

This clonotype was observed a handful of times. V usage is TRBV20-1 and J usage is TRBJ2-1; 9 bases are shared with TRBD2. This CDR3 is 16 amino acids long. Per germline, CDR1 DFQATT and CDR2 SNEGSKA (reference sequence). Trimming cost V 3 bases and J 3 bases; bases outside gene matches: 9. The CDR3 reads CSARDKSGRSYNEQFF. The CDR3 region has the DNA TGCAGTGCTAGGGATAAGAGCGGGAGGAGCTACAATGAGCAGTTCTTC.

In its sample, this clonotype was seen a few times. CDR3 sequence (DNA): TGCGCCAGCAGCCAAAGGCCGACAGGGGGCCCGAACACCGGGGAGCTGTTTTTT. Translating gives CASSQRPTGGPNTGELFF. The chain uses TRBV4-1 and TRBJ2-2, with TRBD1 matching over 10 bases. Germline CDR1 MGHRA, CDR2 YSYEKL. This CDR3 contains 18 residues. With 2 bases clipped from V and 0 bases from J, the junction kept 6 bases outside the gene matches.

The J gene is TRBJ2-7, the V gene TRBV20-1, with D tentatively TRBD2 (6 bases). Germline lookup yields CDR1 DFQATT and CDR2 SNEGSKA (reference sequence). The CDR3 has 11 amino acids. V lost 3 bases, J lost 6 bases, and 9 bases lay in between. The DNA of the CDR3 is TGCAGTGCTAGTAGGGGAGGCGAGCAGTACTTC. Its protein product is CSASRGGEQYF.

This chain links TRBV30 with TRBJ2-1; 11 bases match TRBD2. The trim removed 0 bases at V and 8 bases at J, leaving 9 bases unmatched. The CDR3 covers 16 residues. The germline V gene has CDR1 GTSNPN and CDR2 SVGIG (reference sequence). CDR3 sequence (DNA): TGTGCCTGGAGTGTACTTTTTGGGACTAGCGGATATGAGCAGTTCTTC. It translates to CAWSVLFGTSGYEQFF.

This rearrangement joins TRBV20-1 to TRBJ1-2; TRBD1 is a possible D gene (5 bases). CDR3 length: 15 residues. Germline assignment: CDR1 DFQATT and CDR2 SNEGSKA (reference sequence). Trimming took 5 bases from V and 4 from J, leaving 20 bases between them. The CDR3 here is CSAPSGTWGSYGYTF. As DNA, the CDR3 is TGCAGTGCTCCCTCCGGGACCTGGGGGTCCTATGGCTACACCTTC.

This clonotype was observed a few times. The chain joins TRBV4-1 to TRBJ2-5; D tentatively reads TRBD1 or TRBD2 (6 bases each). V was clipped by 0 bases and J by 4 bases, with 12 bases between them. There are 15 residues in the CDR3. Per germline, CDR1 MGHRA and CDR2 YSYEKL. Here the CDR3 DNA reads TGCGCCAGCAGCCAAGAGGGCGGGACACCAGAGACCCAGTACTTC. Its protein product is CASSQEGGTPETQYF.

The chain employs TRBV5-1 and TRBJ1-2; D possibly corresponds to TRBD1 (6 bases). The germline V gene encodes CDR1 SGHRS and CDR2 YFSETQ. The V and J ends lost 1 base and 4 bases respectively, with 14 bases between them. The CDR3 extends over 15 amino acids. CDR3: CASSLNAGESYGYTF. The CDR3 region has the DNA TGCGCCAGCAGCTTGAACGCAGGGGAAAGCTATGGCTACACCTTC.

The chain recombines TRBV9 with TRBJ2-3, with 7 bases lining up with TRBD2. The CDR3 is made up of 16 amino acids. Looked up from germline, CDR1 is SGDLS and CDR2 is YYNGEE. J lost 2 bases, V lost 2 bases, and 8 bases had no gene match. CDR3 coding DNA: TGTGCCAGCAGCGTGAGCCCTAGCGGACTCACAGATACGCAGTATTTT. It encodes CASSVSPSGLTDTQYF.

This clonotype was picked up a small number of times. The rearrangement uses TRBV28 and TRBJ2-5; TRBD2 matches 10 bases. This CDR3 has 15 amino acids. J gave up 2 bases and V 5 bases, and 5 bases lay outside the gene matches. Germline V gives CDR1 MDHEN, CDR2 SYDVKM. DNA for the CDR3: TGTGCCAGCAGTCTTCGGACTAGCGGACAAGAGACCCAGTACTTC. Its translation: CASSLRTSGQETQYF.

V usage is TRBV20-1 and J usage is TRBJ2-3; 7 bases match TRBD1. CDR1 is DFQATT, CDR2 SNEGSKA, per germline (reference sequence). This CDR3 region has 16 residues. The trim removed 4 bases at V and 4 bases at J, leaving 14 bases unmatched. The CDR3 region is CSATRQGVNSADTQYF. CDR3 bases: TGCAGTGCTACCCGACAGGGTGTAAATTCGGCAGATACGCAGTATTTT.